This T cell receptor beta chain was retrieved from a study of OX40 agonist ivuxolimab in advanced cancers. On the study more broadly: Patients were treated with ivuxolimab, an agonistic anti-OX40 (CD134) antibody.

Findings of the study overall: In a subset of nonresponders, normalized T-cell clonal expansion was also low.

The study sampled blood at baseline, cycle 4 day 1, and cycle 7 day 1. Trimming stripped 1 base from V and 4 bases from J, with 17 bases between. The CDR3 spans 18 residues. Germline lookup yields CDR1 SGHVS and CDR2 FQNEAQ. To note about this clone: The antigen is not known.

Some clones are missing from TCRdb's copy, which holds only in-frame ones; the method was immunoSEQ multiplex PCR. The data show tens of thousands of clones, around 90% seen once. The sequencing used CD4+ or CD8+ T cells sorted from blood, collected in a trial of the OX40 agonist ivuxolimab. The receptor's source is an adult with an advanced solid tumor such as melanoma, head and neck, liver or kidney cancer. The chain joins TRBV7-8 to TRBJ2-6; a possible D gene is TRBD2 (6 bases). This chain's CDR3 is CASSLDIAAVAGANVLTF. The CDR3, as DNA: TGTGCCAGCAGCTTAGACATAGCGGCAGTAGCCGGGGCCAACGTCCTGACTTTC.